The 18 T cell receptor beta chains reported below all come from one sample, sequenced in a study of regulatory T cells in long-lasting Graves disease (dated by TCRdb to about 2021). The meaning of the sample's time point label: newly diagnosed GD, antithyroid drugs for less than 3 months. For both TCR sequencing and RNA sequencing, RNA was extracted from PBMCs in TRIzol. The protocol used for the library was multiplex PCR. The data were produced on an Illumina HiSeq 4000. TCR beta libraries were built with iRepertoire HTBI primers and Arm-PCR amplification of CDR3 regions. The raw public reads went through TCRdb reprocessing: fastp at Q25, MiXCR clone calling, in-frame beta chains kept. Under each unique CDR3 protein, matching rows form one entry showing the most common genes and DNA. The sample includes approximately 300,000 distinct CDR3 sequences, with 15% to 20% observed a single time. Less than 40% of the sample comes from the top ten.

This specimen consisted of peripheral blood mononuclear cells (PBMCs), obtained at new diagnosis, from a patient treated with antithyroid drugs. These receptors were taken from a female donor with Graves disease.

This clonotype was detected ten times or more. The rearrangement uses TRBV20-1 and TRBJ2-7, with TRBD2 identical over 10 bases. This CDR3 spans 15 amino acids. V was clipped by 5 bases and J by 2 bases; unmatched bases: 9. Germline assignment: CDR1 DFQATT and CDR2 SNEGSKA (reference sequence). CDR3 bases: TGCAGTGCTCGCGCCGGGACTAGCGTAGCCTACGAGCAGTACTTC. Translating gives CSARAGTSVAYEQYF.

The sample holds many counts of this clonotype. This chain joins TRBV14 and TRBJ2-5, with no clear D. Trimming took 0 bases from V and 5 from J, leaving 19 bases between them. The V gene's germline CDR1 is SGHDN and CDR2 FVKESK. CDR3 length: 17 amino acids. The CDR3 nucleotides read TGTGCCAGCAGCCAAGATTTCGCCGGGCGGCGTAGCGAGACCCAGTACTTC. It is translated as CASSQDFAGRRSETQYF.

There are a few counts of this clonotype. The chain joins TRBV2 to TRBJ2-5, with unresolved D. The length of the CDR3 is 12 residues. Germline CDR1 and CDR2: SNHLY and FYNNEI. V was trimmed by 4 bases and J by 9 bases, leaving 12 bases between them. CDR3 nucleotide sequence: TGTGCCAGCAGTGGACCAATTGGGGCCCAGTACTTC. Protein: CASSGPIGAQYF. Full variable domain (missing parts from reference TRBV2 and TRBJ2-5): EPEVTQTPSHQVTQMGQEVILRCVPISNHLYFYWYRQILGQKVEFLVSFYNNEISEKSEIFDDQFSVERPDGSNFTLKIRSTKLEDSAMYFCASSGPIGAQYFGPGTRLLVL.

This clonotype was recorded at least ten times. V and J are TRBV28 and TRBJ2-2, with TRBD2 matching over 10 bases. The CDR3 extends over 15 amino acids. With 3 bases clipped from V and 5 bases from J, the junction kept 3 bases outside the gene matches. Per germline, CDR1 MDHEN and CDR2 SYDVKM. The CDR3 DNA reads as TGTGCCAGCAGTTTTTTGACTAGCGGGACCGGGGAGCTGTTTTTT. It encodes CASSFLTSGTGELFF. The whole variable domain, remainder taken from reference TRBV28 and TRBJ2-2, is DVKVTQSSRYLVKRTGEKVFLECVQDMDHENMFWYRQDPGLGLRLIYFSYDVKMKEKGDIPEGYSVSREKKERFSLILESASTNQTSMYLCASSFLTSGTGELFFGEGSRLTVL.

Notes on this clonotype: This could be a read error, since a much larger clone is one nucleotide away. The V and J genes are TRBV6-1 and TRBJ1-1, with 7 bases lining up with TRBD1. The CDR3 covers 15 residues. The V segment lost 3 bases and the J segment 4 bases; nucleotides outside the gene matches: 8. Germline CDR1 MNHNS, CDR2 SASEGT. CDR3 coding DNA: TGTGCCAGCAGTGAGGCCGCAGGGGGAGGCACTGAAGCTTTCTTT. This translates into CASSEAAGGGTEAFF.

In this sample, this clonotype turned up many times. The chain joins TRBV24-1 to TRBJ2-2; no clear D. Germline V CDR1 and CDR2: KGHDR, SFDVKD. V lost 6 bases, J lost 3 bases, and 10 bases lay in between. The CDR3 is 14 amino acids. The CDR3 loop is CATSSLLYTGELFF. CDR3 sequence (DNA): TGTGCCACCAGTTCACTTCTCTACACCGGGGAGCTGTTTTTT.

This clonotype was seen a few times. The rearrangement uses TRBV2 and TRBJ2-5; D unclear. This CDR3 spans 14 amino acids. V was cut by 6 bases and J by 1 base, with 12 bases left in between. Germline CDR1 reads SNHLY; CDR2 reads FYNNEI. CDR3 sequence (DNA): TGTGCCAGCAGAGTACACGGGCTCCAAGAGACCCAGTACTTC. Protein: CASRVHGLQETQYF.

This rearrangement joins TRBV7-9 to TRBJ2-7, with D possibly matching TRBD2 (5 bases). Germline V CDR1 and CDR2: SEHNR, FQNEAQ (reference sequence). The CDR3 contains 13 residues. V was shortened by 2 bases and J by 6 bases, with 11 bases between the two germline ends. The CDR3, as DNA: TGTGCCAGCAGCTTACTACTAGGAGGCGAGCAGTACTTC. Translated: CASSLLLGGEQYF.

This clonotype was seen at least ten times. V usage is TRBV3-1 and J usage is TRBJ1-4; D remains unclear. CDR3 length equals 17 residues. Looked up from germline, CDR1 is LGHDT and CDR2 is YNNKEL (reference sequence). V lost 4 bases and J lost 8, with 23 bases in between. The CDR3 nucleotides are TGTGCCAGCAGCCTCCTGCTCGGTGGTCGGCAATCAGAAAAACTGTTTTTT. Its protein is CASSLLLGGRQSEKLFF. Supplemented by reference TRBV3-1 and TRBJ1-4, the full variable domain reads DTAVSQTPKYLVTQMGNDKSIKCEQNLGHDTMYWYKQDSKKFLKIMFSYNNKELIINETVPNRFSPKSPDKAHLNLHINSLELGDSAVYFCASSLLLGGRQSEKLFFGSGTQLSVL.

This clonotype was observed at least ten times. The chain uses TRBV28 and TRBJ2-5, with 9 bases identical to TRBD2. This CDR3 has 16 residues. Germline assignment: CDR1 MDHEN and CDR2 SYDVKM. With V trimmed by 4 bases and J by 3 bases, 9 bases remained unmatched. The CDR3 region has the DNA TGTGCCAGCAGTTGGACCTTAGCGGGAGCTGAAGAGACCCAGTACTTC. It is translated as CASSWTLAGAEETQYF. Filled out from reference TRBV28 and TRBJ2-5, the complete variable domain reads DVKVTQSSRYLVKRTGEKVFLECVQDMDHENMFWYRQDPGLGLRLIYFSYDVKMKEKGDIPEGYSVSREKKERFSLILESASTNQTSMYLCASSWTLAGAEETQYFGPGTRLLVL.

This clonotype showed up many times. The rearrangement joins TRBV28 to TRBJ1-1; possible D gene TRBD1, 5 bases. V lost 5 bases to trimming and J lost 4 bases, with 8 bases between them. CDR1 is MDHEN and CDR2 is SYDVKM in the germline V gene. The CDR3 covers 12 residues. This CDR3 is CASSKTGTEAFF. CDR3 nucleotide sequence: TGTGCCAGCAGTAAAACAGGCACTGAAGCTTTCTTT.

This clonotype occurred many times. The gene calls are TRBV24-1 and TRBJ2-5, with D possibly TRBD2 on 6 matching bases. The CDR3 runs to 11 residues. Trimming took off 9 bases at V and 5 bases at J, with 9 bases between the two ends. Germline CDR1 reads KGHDR; CDR2 reads SFDVKD. CDR3 region: CATGGGETQYF. The CDR3 region has the DNA TGTGCCACCGGCGGAGGGGAGACCCAGTACTTC.

This clonotype has ten or more counts. The chain has TRBV6-5 and TRBJ2-3, with unresolved D. The ends were cut back, 2 bases at V and 4 bases at J, with 10 bases in the middle. This CDR3 is built from 14 residues. Per germline, CDR1 MNHEY and CDR2 SVGAGI. The CDR3 DNA reads as TGTGCCAGCAGTTACGGTCCGCCGGCAGATACGCAGTATTTT. This codes for CASSYGPPADTQYF.

This clonotype was found many times. The V and J genes are TRBV28 and TRBJ2-1; maybe TRBD1 (6 bases). CDR3 length: 14 residues. Trimming took 6 bases from V and 9 from J, leaving 18 bases between them. Germline V gene sequence: CDR1 MDHEN, CDR2 SYDVKM. CDR3 DNA: TGTGCCAGCAGACGACAGGTCGTCGTAGGTGAGCAGTTCTTC. Translating gives CASRRQVVVGEQFF.

The chain links TRBV5-5 to TRBJ2-5, with D uncertain. This CDR3 contains 17 residues. The V and J ends lost 3 bases and 5 bases respectively, with 23 bases between them. The germline gives CDR1 SGHKS, CDR2 YYEKEE (reference sequence). This chain's CDR3 is CASSSVGKSSSTETQYF. In DNA, the CDR3 is TGTGCCAGCAGCTCGGTAGGGAAGTCTAGTTCGACGGAGACCCAGTACTTC. Full variable domain (missing parts from reference TRBV5-5 and TRBJ2-5): DAGVTQSPTHLIKTRGQQVTLRCSPISGHKSVSWYQQVLGQGPQFIFQYYEKEERGRGNFPDRFSARQFPNYSSELNVNALLLGDSALYLCASSSVGKSSSTETQYFGPGTRLLVL.

The sample holds a few counts of this clonotype. V usage is TRBV7-2 and J usage is TRBJ2-7, with D perhaps TRBD2 (5 bases). V dropped 1 base and J dropped 0 bases, with 7 bases sitting between them. Germline-derived CDR1 and CDR2 are SGHTA and FQGNSA. The CDR3 is 14 residues long. The CDR3 loop reads CASSLGGPSYEQYF. CDR3 nucleotide sequence: TGTGCCAGCAGCTTAGGCGGGCCCTCCTACGAGCAGTACTTC.

Points on this clonotype: This may come from a read error, since a much larger clone is one base off. The chain combines TRBV6-6 with TRBJ2-7; a possible D gene is TRBD2 (5 bases). V lost 0 bases and J 0 bases, leaving 12 bases between the germline ends. The CDR3 runs to 16 residues. CDR1 MNHNY and CDR2 SVGAGI come from the germline V gene (reference sequence). The CDR3, as DNA: TGTGCCAGCAGTTACTCGCGAAGGGAGAGCTCCTACGAGCAGTACTTC. It yields the protein CASSYSRRESSYEQYF.

This clonotype was seen at least ten times. The V gene is TRBV6-5, the J gene TRBJ2-5; 8 nucleotides match TRBD1. The germline CDR1 and CDR2 sequences are MNHEY and SVGAGI. The CDR3 has 15 amino acids. V was pared by 2 bases and J by 0 bases, with 2 bases of the junction left unmatched. CDR3 nucleotides: TGTGCCAGCAGTTACGGACAGGGACACCAAGAGACCCAGTACTTC. Protein: CASSYGQGHQETQYF.